A selection of T cell receptor beta chains follows, all from one sample in a study of T cell responses to AZD1222 COVID-19 vaccine. Data came from immunoSEQ multiplex PCR; TCRdb stores just in-frame clones and leaves some out. Of over 110,000 clones listed, around nine tenths are singletons. Sample: peripheral blood, taken 28 days after the second AZD1222 dose. These receptors were collected from an adult who received the AZD1222 COVID-19 vaccine. Both conserved end residues are part of each CDR3.

TRBV11-2	TRBJ2-2	CASSSSGRGTGELFF
TRBV5-4	TRBJ2-3	CASSSPAGTPGQYF
TRBV7-6	TRBJ1-1	CASSPLKGRNTEAFF
TRBV11-2	TRBJ1-1	CASSFPGLPSAFF
TRBV14	TRBJ1-1	CASSPLMGAWVEAFF
TRBV19	TRBJ2-3	CASRLDRGTTDTQYF
TRBV28	TRBJ1-6	CASSSPRGREDSPLHF
TRBV13	TRBJ1-1	CASSTKNHREGEAFF
TRBV7-2	TRBJ1-1	CASSLSHQGSGTEAFF
TRBV7-2	TRBJ2-1	CASSLTSGTASYNEQFF
TRBV2	TRBJ1-2	CASNPKRGKGYTF
TRBV28	TRBJ1-5	CASYGQDLFEPQHF
TRBV27	TRBJ2-1	CASSLSSTGWHNEQFF
TRBV2	TRBJ1-5	CASCWTDSNQPQHF
TRBV5-1	TRBJ2-1	CASSLLAGGYNEQFF
TRBV27	TRBJ1-5	CASSFGQNQPQHF
TRBV4-2	TRBJ1-3	CASSQSSARRGINTIYF
TRBV5-4	TRBJ2-2	CASSLTRGLANTGELFF
TRBV7-9	TRBJ2-1	CASSFEAGVNEQFF
TRBV14	TRBJ2-1	CASSQRTQYNEQFF
TRBV6-1	TRBJ1-2	CASSEAQPRGHNYGYTF
TRBV7-9	TRBJ2-2	CASSFRQDPGELFF
TRBV9	TRBJ2-5	CASSVDQNSAETQYF
TRBV6-5	TRBJ2-5	CASSYSGRWAQETQYF
TRBV2	TRBJ1-6	CASSEGWNSPLHF
TRBV9	TRBJ2-3	CASSARTLTDTQYF
TRBV7-2	TRBJ2-3	CASSWTSGRGVSTDTQYF
TRBV19	TRBJ1-2	CATAGGSGYTF
TRBV19	TRBJ2-2	CASSFSRGELFF
TRBV27	TRBJ1-1	CASSLGHTNTEAFF
TRBV4-1	TRBJ1-1	CASDVGQGASEAFF
TRBV4-3	TRBJ2-3	CASSQDPTDTQYF
TRBV19	TRBJ1-1	CASSNGAGVGNTEAFF
TRBV10-1	TRBJ1-6	CASSSSYNSPLHF
TRBV10-3	TRBJ2-5	CAIRKDRSMETQYF
TRBV10-3	TRBJ1-5	CAISAGLEGNQPQHF
TRBV29-1	TRBJ1-1	CSVDTGRNTEAFF
TRBV29-1	TRBJ2-2	CSANQDTGELFF
TRBV4-1	TRBJ2-3	CASSHPLRRAGVLSTDTQYF
TRBV5-5	TRBJ1-2	CASSWDRAAGYTF
TRBV7-9	TRBJ2-2	CTNDRGLNTGELFF
TRBV10-3	TRBJ1-4	CATGQSATNEKLFF
TRBV29-1	TRBJ2-1	CSVVKVSYNEQFF
TRBV28	TRBJ1-5	CASSPQSPSNQPQHF
TRBV7-9	TRBJ2-7	CASSPRGSRSYEQYF
TRBV4-2	TRBJ2-2	CASSQAVAPGELFF
TRBV19	TRBJ1-2	CASSIAPGDSYYGYTF
TRBV24-1	TRBJ1-6	CATSATGNSPLHF
TRBV7-9	TRBJ1-1	CASSLEGVMNTEAFF
TRBV6-5	TRBJ2-3	CASRLAMGTDTQYF
TRBV27	TRBJ2-4	CASSPRASKNIQYF
TRBV9	TRBJ1-5	CASGPGGDQPQHF
TRBV4-3	TRBJ2-1	CASSQEVLAGAANEQFF
TRBV7-7	TRBJ2-5	CASSFGLAGQETQYF
TRBV18	TRBJ1-1	CASSPIAGSATEAFF
TRBV9	TRBJ1-1	CASSEGGGSTNTEAFF
TRBV27	TRBJ2-2	CASSRLTGELFF
TRBV27	TRBJ1-1	CASSSPYSEAFF
TRBV29-1	TRBJ1-5	CSVAQAAGSNQPQHF
TRBV5-8	TRBJ1-1	CASSLLGGLNTEAFF